Sequencing of this TCR beta chain was carried out in a study of vaccination effects on CD4 cells after COVID-19 (dated by TCRdb to the early 2020s). For context, the study as a whole: Across the study, the median time from the second dose to post-vaccine sampling was 72 days (range 14 to 241). Cultures from other donors in the study were sequenced using the Oncomine TCR Beta short-read assay on an Illumina iSeq 100. Altogether, over 9 COVID-19 convalescent patients and several SARS-CoV-2-naive healthy vaccine recipients made up the full study. SARS-CoV-2 spike-specific CD4+ TCR repertoires from before and after mRNA vaccination were compared in COVID-19 convalescent patients and in infection-naive vaccine recipients. On the study overall, not on this receptor specifically: The study was limited by a small number of convalescent patients, and early post-infection timepoints were lacking. Marked clonal contraction was observed in both infection-induced and vaccine-induced clones at late post-vaccination timepoints, consistent with waning T cell responses. In healthy vaccine recipients, vaccine-induced clones were almost all SARS-CoV-2 mono-reactive, with only 1 of 255 being cross-reactive with common cold coronaviruses.

To identify antigen-specific CD4+ T cell clonotypes by their expansion, the ViraFEST assay first stimulated PBMC with viral peptide pools and then applied TCR sequencing. After around 10 days of culture, CD4+ T cells were isolated with the EasySep CD4+ T cell isolation kit. Each participant received two doses of an mRNA SARS-CoV-2 vaccine, either BNT162b2 or mRNA-1273. None of the healthy vaccine recipients had a prior SARS-CoV-2 infection, which was confirmed by nucleocapsid antibody tests that came back negative both before and after vaccination. Around 2.1 million PBMC per well were cultured with approximately 10 ug/ml peptides in IMDM containing 5% human AB serum, roughly 10 IU/ml IL-2 and gentamicin. On days 3 and 7, half of the culture medium was replaced with fresh IL-2-containing medium. Unless noted otherwise, every peptide stimulation condition was grown in triplicate wells. Using Ficoll-Paque Plus gradient centrifugation, PBMC were separated from whole blood and then either used fresh or cryopreserved at -140C. The overlapping peptide pools covered the spike proteins of SARS-CoV-2 as well as those of the common cold coronaviruses HCoV-NL63, HCoV-OC43 and HCoV-229E. Genomic DNA was extracted from cultured CD4+ T cells with the QIAamp micro DNA kit.

In regard to this clone: Its antigen has not been determined. Per-base quality was not reported, and no clone a single base away is much larger than it.

V ends up 5 bases short and J 8 bases short, with an unmatched junction base count of 5. The CDR3 measures 11 amino acids from cysteine to phenylalanine. Here the CDR3 DNA is all that survives: 33 bases in frame from base 1. The germline V gene specifies SQVTM as CDR1 and ANQGSEA as CDR2. Library preparation was by the immunoSEQ multiplex PCR assay. TCR beta CDR3 sequencing was performed on DNA from the cultured, isolated CD4+ T cells. Per the original workflow: Non-productive TCR sequences were discarded, and reads were trimmed to the CDR3 region, with only CDR3s of 7 or more amino acids retained. The MANAFEST web app was used to identify antigen-specific clonotypes by comparing expansion in peptide wells with expansion in reference cultures. To be called positive, a clone needed expansion at FDR<0.05 compared with the reference and with all other wells, an odds ratio greater than 5, and a frequency greater than 0.1% in two replicate wells. A clonotype was defined as cross-reactive if the clonotype was significantly expanded both in SARS-CoV-2 spike wells and in at least one common cold coronavirus spike condition. CDR3 similarity was assessed by Levenshtein distance with the stringdist R package, and unrooted trees were built with ape in R 3.6.1. The table comes from immuneACCESS by way of TCRdb, which keeps in-frame sequences with V and J called. Part of the clones is missing from these tables; in studies checked, under half for an unresolved V gene and the rest for unknown reasons. V and J calls plus clone size are reproduced from that table; the DNA served to infer D and trimming. The sample data list over 60,000 clones, and over 70% of these were observed just once. Of the sample, under 2% is held by the ten largest clones.

The sequence derives from a human donor who received a COVID-19 vaccine. The V and J genes are TRBV29-1 and TRBJ1-2, with 7 bases matching TRBD1. The sample in question was CD4+ T cells from PBMCs cultured with HCoV-229E spike peptides, obtained after COVID-19 vaccination. The cell subset or site label for this specimen denotes: HCoV-229E spike overlapping peptide pool stimulation. The CDR3 corresponds to CSVIQGFGYTF. The bases read TGCAGCGTTATACAGGGGTTCGGCTACACCTTC.